The rows below give T cell receptor beta chains drawn from one sample of a study of blood T cell repertoires in COVID-19. Assay used: immunoSEQ multiplex PCR; TCRdb lists only in-frame clones, some missing. The table includes just under 350,000 clones, 85% to 90% detected once. The sample consisted of peripheral blood. The receptors here all came from a woman between 65 and 79 years old with COVID-19, enrolled during active disease. CDR3s include the opening cysteine and the closing phenylalanine or tryptophan. Fields, in order: D gene, V gene, CDR3 protein. A D gene is named only where the DNA matches it firmly.

>TRBD1|TRBV4-1
CASSLPGQLNYGYTF
>.|TRBV5-1
CASSSSGDYGYTF
>TRBD1|TRBV6-5
CASRRDRDGYTF
>TRBD1|TRBV28
CASTVLSPIRDRGLGYTF
>.|TRBV24-1
CATSDWGPSNTGELFF
>TRBD1|TRBV19
CASRLDDRANTEAFF
>.|TRBV4-2
CASSQVGDSEYYGYTF
>TRBD2|TRBV9
CASSGLAGGPGELFF
>TRBD1|TRBV30
CARRSRDRDKGYTF
>.|TRBV5-6
CASSLGTSPQAFF